The clone carrying this T cell receptor beta chain was found many times. The antigen is undetermined. Each donor gave about 9.3 milliliters of peripheral blood. Together with a sample-barcoded 5' primer, a J-beta primer mix was included in a second PCR lasting about 7 to 12 cycles. Tagging of each cDNA molecule was performed by a template-switch adaptor with 12 random nucleotides. TCRdb fed the 5' RACE reads into MiXCR, producing one record per CDR3 protein. This sample yields about 1.5 million distinct CDR3 sequences, of which approximately 43% are seen a single time; just over 4% belongs to the top ten. The CDR3 has 14 amino acids. Unmatched junction bases numbered 6, after V lost 2 bases and J lost 11 bases. Germline V gene sequence: CDR1 LGHDT, CDR2 YNNKEL (reference sequence). This entry belongs to a study of blood T cells in healthy people across ages. Findings and limits, study-wide: Underestimates were what the diversity estimates from one million T cells were considered to be. Per million T cells, the diversity of TCR beta decreased roughly linearly as age advanced.

The rearrangement joins TRBV3-1 to TRBJ1-6, with 7 bases matching TRBD1. Sequencing was done on a sample of blood. The receptor was derived from a woman between 18 and 29 years old in good health. The CDR3 reads CASSQRTGSAPLHF. DNA for the CDR3: TGTGCCAGCAGCCAAAGGACAGGATCGGCACCCCTCCACTTT.